These 14 T cell receptor beta chains were sequenced from one sample in a study of CD4+ T cells in melanoma. This table comes from immunoSEQ multiplex PCR, and its TCRdb copy is limited to in-frame clones, with some not included. Of roughly 50,000 clones in the sample, 75% to 90% were seen once. The sample taken for sequencing was peripheral blood. The source is a human donor with melanoma.

This chain uses TRBV6-6 with TRBJ1-3; 7 bases match TRBD1. Germline V gene lookup returns CDR1 MNHNY and CDR2 SVGAGI (reference sequence). The CDR3 has 14 residues. The junction had 1 base not matched to a gene; V was cut back by 5 bases and J by 0 bases. The CDR3 nucleotides are TGTGCCAGCAGTCGACAGGGCTCTGGAAACACCATATATTTT. Amino acids: CASSRQGSGNTIYF.

The chain links TRBV10-3 to TRBJ2-5, with 7 bases aligning to TRBD1. The J call may be in error: the DNA end matches TRBJ2-7 better. This CDR3 has 12 residues. Looked up from germline, CDR1 is ENHRY and CDR2 is SYGVKD. Here the CDR3 reads CAARTGRDEQYF. The CDR3 nucleotides are TGTGCCGCTAGGACAGGCCGGGACGAGCAGTACTTC.

The chain combines TRBV7-8 with TRBJ2-5, with unresolved D. V was pared by 3 bases and J by 4 bases, with 15 bases between. Germline CDR1 and CDR2: SGHVS and FQNEAQ. CDR3 length: 15 amino acids. CDR3 in amino acids: CASSFDSGSPETQYF. The CDR3 nucleotides are TGTGCCAGCAGCTTCGATAGTGGGTCCCCAGAGACCCAGTACTTC.

The rearrangement links TRBV7-6 to TRBJ2-3; no definite D call. The CDR3 runs to 15 residues. With 2 bases removed from V and 3 bases from J, the gap between germline ends came to 12 bases. CDR1 is SGHVS, CDR2 FNYEAQ, per germline. The CDR3 sequence is CASSLLSIGTDTQYF. CDR3 nucleotides: TGTGCCAGCAGCTTACTCTCTATCGGGACAGATACGCAGTATTTT.

The V and J genes are TRBV19 and TRBJ1-6; possible D gene TRBD1, 5 bases. This CDR3 has 14 amino acids. Trimming took off 2 bases at V and 7 bases at J, with 9 bases between the two ends. Germline loops: CDR1 LNHDA, CDR2 SQIVND (reference sequence). In DNA form, the CDR3 reads TGTGCCAGTAGTATAATCCAGGGAAATTCACCCCTCCACTTT. This gives the protein CASSIIQGNSPLHF.

This clone was seen once. The rearrangement uses TRBV19 and TRBJ2-1, with D perhaps matching TRBD2 (6 bases). CDR1 LNHDA and CDR2 SQIVND come from the germline V gene (reference sequence). Trimming took off 5 bases at V and 6 bases at J, with 17 bases between the two ends. The CDR3 loop spans 15 amino acids. CDR3 sequence: CASSPFGGAFNEQFF. The DNA of the CDR3 is TGTGCCAGTAGTCCGTTCGGGGGTGCCTTCAATGAGCAGTTCTTC.

V gene TRBV4-3 combines with J gene TRBJ1-1, with TRBD1 as a possible D gene (6 bases). The CDR3 length is 14 residues. Looked up from germline, CDR1 is LGHNA and CDR2 is YSLEER. Between the trimmed V and J ends, which lost 1 base and 6 bases, there was a span of 12 bases. CDR3 bases: TGCGCCAGCAGCCAAGTAACAGGGATCCCTGAAGCTTTCTTT. It translates to CASSQVTGIPEAFF.

V and J are TRBV30 and TRBJ2-1; TRBD2 matches 8 bases. The germline V gene has CDR1 GTSNPN and CDR2 SVGIG (reference sequence). The CDR3 length is 16 residues. Germline trimming cut 0 bases from V and 1 base from J; bases unmatched to any gene: 5. CDR3 protein: CAWSVAGLDSYNEQFF. The CDR3, as DNA: TGTGCCTGGAGTGTAGCGGGACTAGATTCCTACAATGAGCAGTTCTTC.

This rearrangement joins TRBV7-9 to TRBJ1-5; D is perhaps TRBD1 (6 bases). This CDR3 comprises 16 residues. CDR1 is SEHNR, CDR2 FQNEAQ, per germline (reference sequence). Deletions cut 3 bases from V and 3 bases from J, with 15 bases between. For the CDR3, the DNA is TGTGCCAGCAGCTTGGGGTGGCAGGGGTACAATCAGCCCCAGCATTTT. It yields the protein CASSLGWQGYNQPQHF. Filled out from reference TRBV7-9 and TRBJ1-5, the complete variable domain reads DTGVSQNPRHKITKRGQNVTFRCDPISEHNRLYWYRQTLGQGPEFLTYFQNEAQLEKSRLLSDRFSAERPKGSFSTLEIQRTEQGDSAMYLCASSLGWQGYNQPQHFGDGTRLSIL.

The CDR3 DNA follows: TGTGCCAGCAGCTTAACCCCTAGTGTGCGCAATGAGCAGTTCTTC. Residues: CASSLTPSVRNEQFF. This chain links TRBV7-3 with TRBJ2-1, with D uncertain. Germline CDR1 and CDR2: SGHTA and FQGTGA. The CDR3 is 15 residues long. Trimming shortened V by 0 bases and J by 6 bases, and 12 bases separated the two germline ends.

The chain joins TRBV7-8 to TRBJ2-5, with a tentative D call TRBD2 (7 bases). Looked up from germline, CDR1 is SGHVS and CDR2 is FQNEAQ. This CDR3 spans 14 amino acids. V dropped 5 bases and J dropped 5 bases, with 15 bases sitting between them. The CDR3 protein is CASSPRGRGETQYF. The DNA of the CDR3 is TGTGCCAGCAGCCCCCGGGGGAGGGGGGAGACCCAGTACTTC.

The V and J genes are TRBV28 and TRBJ2-7, with D possibly being TRBD1 (6 bases). Trimming took 10 bases from V and 2 from J, leaving 15 bases between them. Germline V gene sequence: CDR1 MDHEN, CDR2 SYDVKM. The CDR3 contains 13 residues. The DNA of the CDR3 is TGTGCCACTAAACAGGGCCCAGCCTACGAGCAGTACTTC. It translates to CATKQGPAYEQYF. The variable domain in full, completed from reference TRBV28 and TRBJ2-7, reads DVKVTQSSRYLVKRTGEKVFLECVQDMDHENMFWYRQDPGLGLRLIYFSYDVKMKEKGDIPEGYSVSREKKERFSLILESASTNQTSMYLCATKQGPAYEQYFGPGTRLTVT.

This chain connects TRBV9 to TRBJ2-3; 12 bases match TRBD1. The trim removed 2 bases at V and 5 bases at J, leaving 3 bases unmatched. Germline V gene lookup returns CDR1 SGDLS and CDR2 YYNGEE. The CDR3 contains 15 residues. The CDR3 DNA reads as TGTGCCAGCAGCGTCTGGGACAGGGGGCAAGATACGCAGTATTTT. It yields the protein CASSVWDRGQDTQYF.

The rearrangement uses TRBV28 and TRBJ2-2; 8 nucleotides match TRBD1. The germline CDR1 and CDR2 sequences are MDHEN and SYDVKM. J lost 10 bases, V lost 3 bases, and 10 bases had no gene match. CDR3 length: 15 residues. The CDR3 spells CASSFGGRGLEELFF. CDR3 nucleotides: TGTGCCAGCAGTTTTGGGGGCAGGGGGCTCGAGGAGCTGTTTTTT. Based on the CDR3 plus reference TRBV28 and TRBJ2-2, the full variable domain is DVKVTQSSRYLVKRTGEKVFLECVQDMDHENMFWYRQDPGLGLRLIYFSYDVKMKEKGDIPEGYSVSREKKERFSLILESASTNQTSMYLCASSFGGRGLEELFFGEGSRLTVL.